The 21 T cell receptor beta chains listed next were all sequenced from one sample in a study of cytomegalovirus exposure and HLA in healthy donors. The PCR contained 60 Vbeta and 13 Jbeta primers. Sequencing used immunoSEQ multiplex PCR; TCRdb keeps in-frame clones, though not all of them. The sample comprises roughly 74,000 clones, over 70% of which are singletons, and 1.6% rests with the top ten. Sequencing was performed on PBMCs. These TCRs come from a man aged 40-49 years in good health and CMV-seronegative.

This sequence joins TRBV2 and TRBJ2-7; 12 nucleotides line up with TRBD2. V shed 5 bases and J 3 bases; nucleotides not matched to a gene: 5. The CDR3 spans 15 residues. The germline gives CDR1 SNHLY, CDR2 FYNNEI. CDR3 protein: CASSSRLAGDYEQYF. The CDR3 coding sequence is TGTGCCAGCAGTTCCCGACTAGCGGGAGACTACGAGCAGTACTTC.

The rearrangement uses TRBV19 and TRBJ1-5, with 7 nucleotides matching TRBD1. Germline values: CDR1 LNHDA, CDR2 SQIVND (reference sequence). The CDR3 has 14 amino acids. V lost 6 bases and J lost 5; bases outside the gene matches: 7. CDR3 sequence (DNA): TGTGCCAGTAGGATCCGGGACAGCCATCAGCCCCAGCATTTT. Residues: CASRIRDSHQPQHF.

The genes are TRBV6-6 and TRBJ2-7; 12 bases map to TRBD1. CDR1 and CDR2 (germline): MNHNY, SVGAGI (reference sequence). With 4 bases clipped from V and 6 bases from J, the junction kept 1 base outside the gene matches. This CDR3 contains 13 residues. The CDR3 bases are TGTGCCAGCAGTTGGGACAGGGGGCGCGAGCAGTACTTC. Its protein is CASSWDRGREQYF.

The chain links TRBV9 to TRBJ2-1, with TRBD2 identical over 13 bases. V was clipped by 3 bases and J by 8 bases; unmatched bases: 11. Germline CDR1 SGDLS, CDR2 YYNGEE. The CDR3 extends over 17 amino acids. CDR3 in amino acids: CASSGQTGTSGVYEQFF. CDR3 nucleotides: TGTGCCAGCAGCGGACAAACCGGGACTAGCGGGGTCTATGAGCAGTTCTTC.

The rearrangement links TRBV18 to TRBJ2-7; D might be TRBD2 (6 bases). In germline, CDR1 is KGHSH, CDR2 LQKENI. The CDR3 totals 15 residues. V dropped 3 bases and J dropped 4 bases, with 16 bases sitting between them. CDR3 nucleotide sequence: TGTGCCAGCTCACCGGCCGGGAGCGGACAATACGAGCAGTACTTC. The encoded protein is CASSPAGSGQYEQYF.

This rearrangement joins TRBV11-2 to TRBJ1-6; maybe TRBD1 (6 bases). Trimming cost V 1 base and J 0 bases, with 13 bases left between them. Germline V gene lookup returns CDR1 SGHAT and CDR2 FQNNGV. The CDR3 length is 18 residues. The CDR3 spells CASSLVGQRGSYNSPLHF. The CDR3 DNA is TGTGCCAGCAGCTTAGTAGGACAGCGGGGCTCCTATAATTCACCCCTCCACTTT.

The genes are TRBV13 and TRBJ2-7; 10 positions agree with TRBD2. This CDR3 is 15 amino acids long. V shed 6 bases, J shed 6 bases, and the junction held 11 bases outside the gene matches. CDR1 is PRHDT and CDR2 is FYEKMQ in the germline V gene (reference sequence). The CDR3 sequence is CASSIPPSGRSEQYF. The DNA of the CDR3 is TGTGCCAGCAGTATCCCCCCTAGCGGGAGATCCGAGCAGTACTTC.

The chain carries TRBV5-1 and TRBJ2-5, with 11 bases matching TRBD1. Germline CDR1 reads SGHRS; CDR2 reads YFSETQ. CDR3 length: 15 amino acids. The ends lost 4 bases at V and 5 bases at J; junction bases unmatched: 7. Here the CDR3 reads CASSPLGQGVETQYF. The CDR3, as DNA: TGCGCCAGCAGCCCTCTGGGACAGGGGGTCGAGACCCAGTACTTC.

The rearrangement joins TRBV7-3 to TRBJ2-6, with D possibly TRBD2 on 6 matching bases. V was shortened by 1 base and J by 3 bases, with 10 bases between the two germline ends. The V gene's germline CDR1 is SGHTA and CDR2 FQGTGA. The CDR3 length is 16 residues. The CDR3 sequence is CASSLNGGYGANVLTF. Here the CDR3 DNA reads TGTGCCAGCAGCTTAAATGGGGGGTATGGGGCCAACGTCCTGACTTTC.

About this clone itself: Germline is not matched at one junction end, which may reflect a read error. Other DNA sequences in the sample encode the same CDR3. This rearrangement joins TRBV28 to TRBJ1-5; TRBD1 matches 9 bases. The germline CDR1 and CDR2 sequences are MDHEN and SYDVKM. This CDR3 comprises 14 residues. CDR3: CASSWTGVNQPQHF. The CDR3, as DNA: TGTGCCAGCAGTTGGACAGGGGTAAATCAGCCCCAACATTTT.

The chain joins TRBV7-8 to TRBJ2-1, with D possibly matching TRBD1 (7 bases). The CDR3 has 17 amino acids. Germline V gene lookup returns CDR1 SGHVS and CDR2 FQNEAQ. Trimming took off 1 base at V and 0 bases at J, with 13 bases between the two ends. CDR3 sequence (DNA): TGTGCCAGCAGCTTAGGGGGGGCAGGGGGCTCCTACAATGAGCAGTTCTTC. Protein: CASSLGGAGGSYNEQFF.

The genes are TRBV5-1 and TRBJ2-3, with 9 positions matching TRBD2. The germline V gene has CDR1 SGHRS and CDR2 YFSETQ. The CDR3 is 16 amino acids. Losses at the gene ends were 0 bases for V and 3 bases for J; bases not matched to a gene: 5. The CDR3 DNA reads as TGCGCCAGCAGCTTGGTTAGCGGGAGTGGAACAGATACGCAGTATTTT. Encoded protein: CASSLVSGSGTDTQYF.

The chain is built from TRBV2 and TRBJ1-1, with a tentative D call TRBD1 (6 bases). The germline gives CDR1 SNHLY, CDR2 FYNNEI. This CDR3 has 12 amino acids. Between the trimmed V and J ends, which lost 8 bases and 4 bases, there was a span of 11 bases. Here the CDR3 DNA reads TGTGCCAGCCTACAGGGTGTCACTGAAGCTTTCTTT. This sequence encodes CASLQGVTEAFF.

The chain links TRBV5-1 to TRBJ1-1; 8 nucleotides match TRBD1. Trimming took 0 bases from V and 4 from J; bases not matched to a gene: 2. Germline V gives CDR1 SGHRS, CDR2 YFSETQ. This CDR3 spans 14 amino acids. The CDR3 is CASSLGTGPTEAFF. The CDR3 region has the DNA TGCGCCAGCAGCTTGGGGACAGGGCCCACTGAAGCTTTCTTT.

The chain links TRBV7-9 to TRBJ2-1; unclear D gene. V was cut by 8 bases and J by 5 bases, with 13 bases left in between. CDR1 is SEHNR, CDR2 FQNEAQ, per germline (reference sequence). This CDR3 region has 13 residues. CDR3 in DNA: TGTGCCAGCCGCCTGGGCTGGGACAATGAGCAGTTCTTC. Translating it yields CASRLGWDNEQFF.

This clone showed up just once. The CDR3, as DNA: TGCGCCAGCAGCTTGGAAGGGAGTATGAACACTGAAGCTTTCTTT. Translation gives CASSLEGSMNTEAFF. V usage is TRBV5-1 and J usage is TRBJ1-1, with D unresolved. In germline, CDR1 is SGHRS, CDR2 YFSETQ. The CDR3 runs 15 residues. With 0 bases removed from V and 0 bases from J, the gap between germline ends came to 9 bases.

The rearrangement joins TRBV29-1 to TRBJ2-1; 7 bases match TRBD2. The CDR3 extends over 13 amino acids. CDR1 is SQVTM and CDR2 is ANQGSEA in the germline V gene. With 6 bases clipped from V and 3 bases from J, the junction kept 5 bases outside the gene matches. The CDR3 nucleotides are TGCAGCGTCTCCGGGACTATCTACAATGAGCAGTTCTTC. This sequence encodes CSVSGTIYNEQFF.

This clone has only a few counts. The J gene is TRBJ2-2, the V gene TRBV25-1; D call uncertain. Germline CDR1 reads MGHDK; CDR2 reads SYGVNS. The CDR3 has 13 amino acids. V was shortened by 6 bases and J by 1 base, with 6 bases between the two germline ends. The CDR3 DNA sequence: TGTGCCAGCAGGGTCGGGAACACCGGGGAGCTGTTTTTT. Its protein product is CASRVGNTGELFF.

DNA of the CDR3: TGTGCCAGCAGCGTAGAGCGGGGGGGAAACATTCAGTACTTC. Translation: CASSVERGGNIQYF. This chain connects TRBV9 to TRBJ2-4; TRBD2 matches 10 bases. Germline CDR1 reads SGDLS; CDR2 reads YYNGEE. The J segment lost 6 bases and the V segment lost 0 bases, leaving 0 bases of the junction unmatched. The CDR3 covers 14 residues.

Here the CDR3 DNA reads TGTGCCAGCAGACCCGGGACAGCCTCGAATCAGCCCCAGCATTTT. Protein product: CASRPGTASNQPQHF. This chain joins TRBV6-5 and TRBJ1-5, with 7 bases identical to TRBD1. Trimming cost V 6 bases and J 4 bases; bases outside gene matches: 9. The V gene's germline CDR1 is MNHEY and CDR2 SVGAGI. The CDR3 runs 15 residues.

A few counts support this clone. V gene TRBV2 combines with J gene TRBJ2-1, with 9 nucleotides matching TRBD1. V was pared by 6 bases and J by 5 bases, with 5 bases of the junction left unmatched. The germline V gene encodes CDR1 SNHLY and CDR2 FYNNEI. The CDR3 sequence is 14 residues long. CDR3 sequence: CASRGQGWDNEQFF. In DNA form, the CDR3 reads TGTGCCAGCAGGGGACAGGGTTGGGACAATGAGCAGTTCTTC. The full variable domain, completed using reference TRBV2 and TRBJ2-1, is EPEVTQTPSHQVTQMGQEVILRCVPISNHLYFYWYRQILGQKVEFLVSFYNNEISEKSEIFDDQFSVERPDGSNFTLKIRSTKLEDSAMYFCASRGQGWDNEQFFGPGTRLTVL.